The text below deals with one T cell receptor (beta chain). Its antigen is as yet unknown. This record comes from a study of cytomegalovirus exposure and HLA in healthy donors. Study observations and caveats: Three chains tied to CMV proved CMV antigen-specific in vitro. A later analysis showed that HLA-associated TCR beta chains had undergone more clonal expansion than equally common others. Based on reports, TCR beta sequences accurately predicted HLA-A and HLA-B alleles for most subjects.

The CDR3 is made up of 16 amino acids. V was pared by 0 bases and J by 2 bases, with 13 bases between. In germline, CDR1 is LGHNA, CDR2 YNFKEQ. 60 Vbeta and 13 Jbeta primers were used in PCR. The protocol was immunoSEQ multiplex PCR, while the TCRdb copy is restricted to in-frame clones and leaves out a portion. The data contain 75,000 to 95,000 clones, over 75% of them singletons. The V and J genes are TRBV4-2 and TRBJ2-5; D call uncertain. This TCR came from a man aged 50 to 59 in good health and CMV-seronegative. Sequenced: PBMCs. CDR3 coding DNA: TGTGCCAGCAGCCAAGATGGCGGTAGAAGACAAGAGACCCAGTACTTC. Protein sequence: CASSQDGGRRQETQYF.